This TCR beta chain was sequenced in a study of CD8+ T cells in alopecia areata. This clone occurred a few times. What it recognizes is unknown. Reverse transcribed after extraction, RNA yielded cDNA as the sequencing template. Clones were sequenced by immunoSEQ multiplex PCR, and TCRdb holds only the in-frame ones, with some missing. The table records some 3,500 clones, about two thirds of them present only once. General observations from the study: It was lesional scalp, especially alopecia totalis/universalis, that showed higher clonality than normal scalp. The study also sequences resident alphabeta T cells of normal skin in scalp samples.

The CDR3 is 14 residues long. The germline V gene has CDR1 MGHRA and CDR2 YSYEKL. Trimming cost V 1 base and J 6 bases, with 11 bases left between them. Input material: skin. The gene calls are TRBV4-1 and TRBJ2-3; D is perhaps TRBD2 (5 bases). The clonotype comes from a human donor in good health. CDR3: CASSQGLREDTQYF. The CDR3 nucleotides are TGCGCCAGCAGCCAAGGACTGAGGGAGGATACGCAGTATTTT.